This T cell receptor beta chain was sequenced for a study of blood T cell repertoires in COVID-19. The overall study: COVID-19 samples from acute and convalescent phases originated in the United States, Italy and Spain. T cells, B-cell-depleted T cells, or PBMCs provided the cDNA or gDNA that served as material.

Germline CDR1 MDHEN, CDR2 SYDVKM. The CDR3 is 15 amino acids. V gave up 4 bases and J gave up 4 bases; unmatched junction bases: 7. Original data processing: Nucleated cell number was recorded as an estimate derived from reference gene primer amplification. Assay used: immunoSEQ multiplex PCR; TCRdb lists only in-frame clones, some missing. The V and J calls and clone size come from that table; D and trimming were worked out from the DNA. Of tens of thousands of clones detected, about 90% appear once; the ten largest clones hold 2% to 2.5%. This chain connects TRBV28 to TRBJ2-1, with 7 bases aligning to TRBD1. The sequenced sample was peripheral blood. The clonotype was recovered from a human donor in a cohort sampled during active COVID-19. The CDR3 loop is CASSSHRDRYNEQFF. The CDR3 DNA follows: TGTGCCAGCAGTTCGCACCGGGACAGATACAATGAGCAGTTCTTC.